This paragraph covers one TCR beta chain sequence. What antigen it recognizes has not been identified. Per-base qualities were not stored, and no clone one base away is much larger. What the time point label conveys for this sample: cycle 2 day 1 (C2D1) of nivolumab. Every trial patient had relapsed after autologous stem cell transplantation, and cohorts A, B and C differed in prior brentuximab vedotin exposure. The trial cohort included 50 or so patients with relapsed/refractory classical Hodgkin lymphoma, and each patient had a best overall response of complete response, partial response or progressive disease. Single-agent nivolumab was administered to trial patients in the multi-cohort phase II CheckMate 205 trial. An independent review committee assessed best overall response by applying the 2007 International Working Group response criteria. Trial PBMCs were collected just before the start of nivolumab (C1D1) and during therapy at cycle 2 day 1 and cycle 4 day 1. Peripheral blood was collected in 8 mL Vacutainer Cell Preparation Tubes, from which PBMCs were isolated by centrifugation and then cryopreserved.

Genomic DNA was extracted with the Qiagen DNeasy kit from unsorted PBMCs and from negatively selected CD4+ and CD8+ fractions. TCR beta CDR3 regions were amplified by immunoSEQ multiplex PCR using primers annealing to V and J segments. A synthetic immune receptor repertoire was used to minimize amplification bias, and any remaining bias was removed computationally after sequencing. The authors' analysis ran thus. Repertoire diversity was quantified as the Shannon entropy index using custom Python scripts. The unsorted, CD4+ and CD8+ repertoires were each analyzed separately, with the exception of combined analyses, where CD4+ and CD8+ sequences were merged in silico. A clone counted as expanded when the clone's frequency after treatment rose at least 2-fold relative to C1D1, and clones undetected at baseline were given a pseudocount of 0.5. Clones with 0 or 1 copy at C1D1 were defined as singleton clones, while clones with 2 or more copies were defined as non-singleton clones. By matching protein sequences in sorted samples from the same patient, clones expanded in unsorted samples were annotated as CD4+, CD8+ or unknown. Wilcoxon tests on paired samples were used to test changes in diversity from C1D1 to C4D1. The clones in this table, taken by TCRdb from immuneACCESS, are in-frame only. Not every clone is retained; where verified, under half of the shortfall comes from an unresolved V gene, and the cause of the rest is unknown. D and trimming were read from the DNA, whereas the V and J calls and clone size are those reported in that table. Recorded for this sample are about 110,000 clones; roughly 87% of them occurred a single time. The top ten clonotypes cover 20% of the sample.

This sample was included in a study of PD-1 blockade in classical Hodgkin lymphoma (dated by TCRdb to about 2020). Background on the whole study: Nivolumab dosing was 3 mg/kg intravenously every 2 weeks, continuing until either disease progression or unacceptable toxicity. The study used CyTOF and TCR beta sequencing to define a peripheral blood immune signature of response to PD-1 blockade in classical Hodgkin lymphoma. The investigation overall reported the following: Lower diversity was observed in patients in whom nivolumab was started less than 1 year after ASCT, and these patients were excluded from later analyses so that confounding by immune reconstitution would be avoided. Only a single clinical trial cohort was studied, and what caused the repertoire differences, possibly disease activity or prior therapy, remained undefined. Baseline TCR diversity was reported to be lower in newly diagnosed patients than in healthy donors, and even lower in relapsed/refractory patients. By C4D1, a significant rise was seen in CD4+ TCR diversity but not in CD8+ TCR diversity (p=0.0027 vs p=0.16), and the rise was most apparent among complete responders (p=0.02). Trial patients achieving complete response had baseline diversity similar to newly diagnosed patients, whereas partial responders and progressors had significantly lower diversity.

Trimming removed 3 bases from V and 2 bases from J; the gene matches leave 11 bases unexplained. The germline V gene encodes CDR1 WSHSY and CDR2 SAAADI. Taken from cysteine to phenylalanine, the CDR3 has 18 residues. Only CDR3 DNA remains: 54 bases, in frame from the first base. Here the chain combines TRBV10-2 and TRBJ2-3; TRBD1 agrees with 10 junctional bases. The origin of this receptor is a human donor with classical Hodgkin lymphoma. The starting material was peripheral blood mononuclear cells (PBMCs), obtained before the second cycle of nivolumab. This receptor has the CDR3 CASSDWRQGATATDTQYF. The DNA sequence is as follows: TGCGCCAGCAGTGATTGGAGACAGGGGGCTACCGCCACAGATACGCAGTATTTT.